This paragraph covers one T cell receptor beta chain sequence. The antigen it binds to is not known. Base qualities are not provided; no much larger clone lies one nucleotide away. This sample is part of a study of T cell changes during pregnancy in multiple sclerosis (dated 2019 in TCRdb). General notes on the study: The study looked at changes in the T cell repertoire across pregnancy in women with multiple sclerosis.

For CDR1 and CDR2, the germline V gene (reference sequence) lists MNHEY and SMNVEV. There are 18 amino acids in the CDR3, from cysteine to phenylalanine inclusive. The DNA shown is the 54-base CDR3, in frame from base 1. Germline trimming amounts to 0 bases on V and 0 bases on J, with 5 as the count of junction bases outside the gene matches. The library was built by means of the immunoSEQ multiplex PCR assay. The source is immuneACCESS, and TCRdb retained only in-frame sequences with V and J called. Part of the clones is not carried over; for the studies checked, unresolved V genes explain less than half of this, and the remainder is unexplained. Counted in this sample were fewer than 15,000 clones; around nine tenths of them appeared once. The top ten hold about 8.7% of the sample.

The TCR sequence derives from a female donor with multiple sclerosis, enrolled in a pregnancy study. The rearranged segments are TRBV27 and TRBJ2-6; a stretch of 7 junction bases matches TRBD1. Specimen: CD8+ T cells from peripheral blood mononuclear cells, collected in the first trimester of pregnancy. The CDR3 amino acid sequence is: CASSLSPGQNSGANVLTF. The DNA reads as follows: TGTGCCAGCAGTTTATCCCCGGGACAGAACTCTGGGGCCAACGTCCTGACTTTC.